A single sample gave rise to the 7 T cell receptor beta chains below, sequenced in a study of T cell clusters in autoimmune cytopenias. TRB rearrangements were amplified by touch-down multiplex PCR with mixed TRB-A/B primers. TCRdb re-called the multiplex PCR reads; every CDR3 protein appears as one record, without DNA. The sample's table shows 3,800 or so distinct CDR3 sequences. TRB amplification used 250 ng of peripheral blood genomic DNA. Input material: peripheral blood. These receptors all stem from a human donor with an autoimmune cytopenia or autoimmune hepatitis (not recorded which).

V usage is TRBV5-6 and J usage is TRBJ1-1. The germline gives CDR1 SGHDT, CDR2 YYEEEE. This CDR3 contains 15 residues. The CDR3 reads CASSFFWTVDTEAFF.

This clonotype registers medium-sized by frequency. V gene TRBV12-3 or TRBV12-4 combines with J gene TRBJ1-5; TCRdb designates TRBD1, a call that cannot be tested without DNA. The CDR3 has 14 amino acids. The CDR3 sequence: CASRPGPGFQPQHF.

Frequency places this clonotype as medium-sized. The rearrangement links TRBV29-1 to TRBJ2-3; absent DNA, TCRdb's TRBD1 call cannot be checked. Per the germline V gene, CDR1 is SQVTM and CDR2 is ANQGSEA. The CDR3 contains 13 residues. The CDR3 reads CSATDMPGDTQYF.

V usage is TRBV19 and J usage is TRBJ2-2; TCRdb's D call, TRBD1, is unchecked because there is no DNA. CDR1 and CDR2 (germline): LNHDA, SQIVND (reference sequence). CDR3 length: 14 residues. CDR3 region: CAIKDRNSAGELFF.

The chain couples TRBV12-3 or TRBV12-4 to TRBJ1-1; there is no DNA to check the TCRdb D call of TRBD1. There are 16 residues in the CDR3. The CDR3 loop reads CASSSHLTDMNTEAFF.

This clonotype counts as medium-sized by frequency. The chain carries TRBV6-5 and TRBJ1-2. Germline V gives CDR1 MNHEY, CDR2 SVGAGI. This CDR3 is 12 amino acids long. The CDR3 protein is CASSEGNYGYTF.

The chain carries TRBV5-6 and TRBJ2-3; the D call from TCRdb, TRBD1, cannot be confirmed without DNA. The CDR3 is 15 residues long. Germline-derived CDR1 and CDR2 are SGHDT and YYEEEE. Here the CDR3 reads CASRGTGVYGDMQYF.